This T cell receptor beta chain was sequenced in a study of OX40 agonist ivuxolimab in advanced cancers. Trimming took off 3 bases at V and 12 bases at J, with 12 bases between the two ends. This CDR3 is 11 amino acids long. Germline CDR1 reads SGHAT; CDR2 reads FQNNGV. Sequencing used immunoSEQ multiplex PCR; TCRdb keeps in-frame clones, though not all of them. The data hold about 82,000 clones, with roughly 90% observed a single time. The source material was CD4+ or CD8+ T cells sorted from blood, sampled in a trial of the OX40 agonist ivuxolimab. The clonotype originates from an adult with an advanced solid tumor such as melanoma, head and neck, liver or kidney cancer. The chain carries TRBV11-2 and TRBJ2-7; weak D call: TRBD2 (6 bases). CDR3 in DNA: TGTGCCAGCAGCTTCCGGGACTTTTTGTACTTC. It translates to CASSFRDFLYF. The full variable domain, completed using reference TRBV11-2 and TRBJ2-7, is EAGVAQSPRYKIIEKRQSVAFWCNPISGHATLYWYQQILGQGPKLLIQFQNNGVVDDSQLPKDRFSAERLKGVDSTLKIQPAKLEDSAVYLCASSFRDFLYFGPGTRLTVT.